This T cell receptor beta chain was observed in a study of human T cells and chemical hapten exposure. Study information: Alopecia universalis, totalis or areata was present in patients who were mostly female. Study findings and constraints: Compared to controls, expanded TCRs made significantly more large clusters of similar CDR3s.

Note on this clonotype: What it binds is unknown.

Noted time point: patch test 1, 2 weeks after DPC sensitization. Described treatment: therapeutic diphenylcyclopropenone sensitization with weekly scalp DPC. During construction of the library, unique molecular identifiers were attached to individual cDNA molecules for quantitative, reproducible TCR counting. Per the original data handling: Samples contained a median of roughly 93,000 TCRs, with a range of about 23,224 to 700,000. TCRdb reanalysed the RACE reads using MiXCR and keeps one entry per CDR3 protein. The V and J calls were determined by TCRdb, not by the authors. The sample has around 74,000 distinct CDR3 sequences; 32% are singletons. There are 17 residues in the CDR3. Germline values: CDR1 SGHDN, CDR2 FVKESK. Germline trimming cut 4 bases from V and 8 bases from J; bases unmatched to any gene: 10.

This TCR derives from a man in his forties with alopecia areata. Some clones in this sample may be carry-over from other donors' samples. This material consisted of whole blood, taken in connection with sensitization to the hapten diphenylcyclopropenone (DPC). The V call is TRBV14, the J call TRBJ2-2; 13 bases map to TRBD2. CDR3 amino acids: CASSPFAGTSGTGELFF. The CDR3 DNA reads TGTGCCAGCAGCCCGTTCGCCGGGACTAGCGGGACTGGGGAGCTGTTTTTT. The complete variable domain, with remaining parts taken from reference TRBV14 and TRBJ2-2, reads EAGVTQFPSHSVIEKGQTVTLRCDPISGHDNLYWYRRVMGKEIKFLLHFVKESKQDESGMPNNRFLAERTGGTYSTLKVQPAELEDSGVYFCASSPFAGTSGTGELFFGEGSRLTVL.